Presented here are 7 T cell receptor beta chains from one specimen sequenced in a study of blood T cell repertoires in COVID-19. Profiled with immunoSEQ multiplex PCR; TCRdb holds only in-frame clones, not every one. The table has over 150,000 clones, around 82% seen once. The sequenced material came from peripheral blood. These receptors were taken from a woman of 80 years or more with active or convalescent COVID-19.

V usage is TRBV5-6 and J usage is TRBJ1-5; 10 nucleotides align to TRBD1. The ends lost 4 bases at V and 9 bases at J; junction bases unmatched: 10. From germline, CDR1 is SGHDT and CDR2 YYEEEE. CDR3 length equals 15 residues. CDR3: CASSQRGTGATPQHF. In DNA, the CDR3 is TGTGCCAGCAGCCAACGGGGGACAGGGGCGACGCCCCAGCATTTT.

This clone appeared a single time. V and J are TRBV10-3 and TRBJ1-6; D unclear. CDR1 is ENHRY and CDR2 is SYGVKD in the germline V gene. V lost 4 bases and J lost 7, with 14 bases in between. The CDR3 is 15 residues long. The CDR3: CAISAEQAGNSPLHF. The CDR3 coding sequence is TGTGCCATCAGTGCCGAGCAGGCGGGAAATTCACCCCTCCACTTT.

This clone has a handful of counts. This chain connects TRBV5-4 to TRBJ1-1, with no clear D. V gave up 4 bases and J gave up 0 bases, with 10 bases separating them. CDR1 and CDR2 from the germline V gene are SGHNT and YYREEE (reference sequence). This CDR3 is built from 14 residues. CDR3 amino acids: CASSKTQVNTEAFF. CDR3 sequence (DNA): TGTGCCAGCAGCAAGACGCAGGTGAACACTGAAGCTTTCTTT.

V gene TRBV29-1 combines with J gene TRBJ1-4; 7 bases align to TRBD1. The CDR3 contains 15 residues. Germline values: CDR1 SQVTM, CDR2 ANQGSEA. Germline trimming cut 5 bases from V and 0 bases from J; bases unmatched to any gene: 6. DNA for the CDR3: TGCAGCGTTATCCGGGACAGTGCAACTAATGAAAAACTGTTTTTT. This codes for CSVIRDSATNEKLFF.

CDR3 coding DNA: TGTGCCAGCAGCCAACAGGGCGCCGGGGAGCTGTTTTTT. This sequence encodes CASSQQGAGELFF. The chain recombines TRBV3-1 (or the pseudogene TRBV3-2) with TRBJ2-2; perhaps TRBD1 as D (5 bases). CDR3 length equals 13 residues. Germline V gene sequence: CDR1 LGHDT, CDR2 YNNKEL (reference sequence). The V gene lost 2 bases and the J gene lost 6 bases, with 7 bases spanning the gap.

V gene TRBV28 combines with J gene TRBJ1-4, with D possibly TRBD1 on 6 matching bases. The CDR3 is 15 residues long. Trimming stripped 6 bases from V and 0 bases from J, with 11 bases between. CDR1 and CDR2 (germline): MDHEN, SYDVKM. The CDR3: CASSPGGTTNEKLFF. CDR3 coding DNA: TGTGCCAGCAGCCCGGGGGGCACAACTAATGAAAAACTGTTTTTT.

The chain uses TRBV19 and TRBJ1-5; D unresolved. CDR1 is LNHDA, CDR2 SQIVND, per germline (reference sequence). The CDR3 runs 13 residues. V dropped 1 base and J dropped 11 bases, with 12 bases sitting between them. The CDR3, as DNA: TGTGCCAGTAGTATAGGCGATGCTGTGTCCCAGCATTTT. The encoded protein is CASSIGDAVSQHF.